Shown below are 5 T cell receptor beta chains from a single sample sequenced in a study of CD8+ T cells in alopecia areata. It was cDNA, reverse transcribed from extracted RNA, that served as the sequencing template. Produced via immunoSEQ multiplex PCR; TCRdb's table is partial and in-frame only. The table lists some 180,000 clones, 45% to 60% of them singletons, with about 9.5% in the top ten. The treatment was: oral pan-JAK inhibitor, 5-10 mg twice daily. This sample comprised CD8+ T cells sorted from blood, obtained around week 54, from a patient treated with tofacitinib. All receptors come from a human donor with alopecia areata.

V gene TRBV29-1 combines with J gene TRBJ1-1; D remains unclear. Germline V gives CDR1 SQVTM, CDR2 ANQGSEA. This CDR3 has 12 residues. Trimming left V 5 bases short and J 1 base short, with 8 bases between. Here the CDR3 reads CSVSGENTEAFF. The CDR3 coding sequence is TGCAGCGTTTCTGGAGAGAACACTGAAGCTTTCTTT.

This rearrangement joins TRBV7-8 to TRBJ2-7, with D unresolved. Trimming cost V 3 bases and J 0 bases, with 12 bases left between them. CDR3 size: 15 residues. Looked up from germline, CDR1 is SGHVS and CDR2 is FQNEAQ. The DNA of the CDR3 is TGTGCCAGCAGCTTGGGCAGGACGAGCTCCTACGAGCAGTACTTC. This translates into CASSLGRTSSYEQYF.

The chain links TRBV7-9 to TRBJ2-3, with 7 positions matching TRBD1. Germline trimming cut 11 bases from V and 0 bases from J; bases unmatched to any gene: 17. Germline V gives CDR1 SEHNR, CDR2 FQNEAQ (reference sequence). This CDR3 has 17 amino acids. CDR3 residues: CALGERGPTSSTDTQYF. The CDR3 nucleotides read TGTGCCTTAGGGGAAAGGGGGCCAACATCGAGCACAGATACGCAGTATTTT. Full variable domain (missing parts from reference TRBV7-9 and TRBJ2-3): DTGVSQNPRHKITKRGQNVTFRCDPISEHNRLYWYRQTLGQGPEFLTYFQNEAQLEKSRLLSDRFSAERPKGSFSTLEIQRTEQGDSAMYLCALGERGPTSSTDTQYFGPGTRLTVL.

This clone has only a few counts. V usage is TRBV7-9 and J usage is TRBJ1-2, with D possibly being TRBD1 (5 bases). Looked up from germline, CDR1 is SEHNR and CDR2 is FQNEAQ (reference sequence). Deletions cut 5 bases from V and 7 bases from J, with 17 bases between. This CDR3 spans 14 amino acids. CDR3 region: CASSRGDRSAGYTF. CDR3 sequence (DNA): TGTGCCAGCAGCCGAGGGGACCGCTCGGCTGGCTACACCTTC.

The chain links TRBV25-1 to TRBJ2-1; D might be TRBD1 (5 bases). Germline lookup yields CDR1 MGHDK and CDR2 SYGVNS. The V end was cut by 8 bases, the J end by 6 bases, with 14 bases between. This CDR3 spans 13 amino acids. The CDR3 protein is CASQFDSLNEQFF. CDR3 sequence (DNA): TGTGCCAGCCAATTCGACAGCCTCAATGAGCAGTTCTTC.